This T cell receptor beta chain appears in the sequencing data of a study of STAT3 mutations in large granular lymphocyte leukemia. The study, taken as a whole, reports: Persisting codominant clonotypes may have hidden a small pathogenic clone. TCR clonotype switching after therapy occurred in about 35% of the 18 patients. Every T-cell large granular lymphocyte leukemia patient had at least one immunodominant TCR beta clonotype.

CDR1 is GTSNPN and CDR2 is SVGIG in the germline V gene (reference sequence). The V end lost 0 bases, the J end lost 0 bases, and 11 bases lay between the germline ends. The CDR3 length is 15 residues. Clones were sequenced by immunoSEQ multiplex PCR, and TCRdb holds only the in-frame ones, with some missing. Here the sample spans fewer than 2,000 clones, roughly 60% being singletons. As to this clone: Its antigen remains unknown.

The rearrangement links TRBV30 to TRBJ1-1; D may be TRBD1 (5 bases). The TCR comes from a woman aged 70-85 years with T-cell large granular lymphocyte leukemia. Some clones in this sample may be carry-over from other donors' samples. The sequenced sample was peripheral blood mononuclear cells. CDR3 coding DNA: TGTGCCTGGAGTGTCGGCACAGGTCTGAACACTGAAGCTTTCTTT. Residues: CAWSVGTGLNTEAFF.